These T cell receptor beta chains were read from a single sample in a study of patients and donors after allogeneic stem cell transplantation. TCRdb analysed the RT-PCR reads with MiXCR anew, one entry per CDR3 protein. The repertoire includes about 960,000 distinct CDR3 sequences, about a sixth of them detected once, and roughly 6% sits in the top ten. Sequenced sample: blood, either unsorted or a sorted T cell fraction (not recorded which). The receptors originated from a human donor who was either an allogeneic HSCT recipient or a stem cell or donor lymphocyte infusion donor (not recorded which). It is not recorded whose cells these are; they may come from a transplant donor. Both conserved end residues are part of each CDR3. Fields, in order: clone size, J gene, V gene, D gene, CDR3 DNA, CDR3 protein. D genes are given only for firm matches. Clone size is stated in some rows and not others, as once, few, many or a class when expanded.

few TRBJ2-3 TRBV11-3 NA TGTGCCAGCAGCTTAGTTATCGGGATTACTTCGACGCAGTATTTT CASSLVIGITSTQYF
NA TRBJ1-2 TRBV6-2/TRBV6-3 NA TGTGCCAGCAGCCGCGGTGGGGACGGGCCCAGCTTC CASSRGGDGPSF
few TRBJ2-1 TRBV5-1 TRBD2 TGCGCCAGCAGCTTGGGACTAGCGGTCTCCTACAATGAGCAGTTCTTC CASSLGLAVSYNEQFF
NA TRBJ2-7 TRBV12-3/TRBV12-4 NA TGTGCCAGCAGAGCCACCTCCTCCTACGAGCAGTACTTC CASRATSSYEQYF
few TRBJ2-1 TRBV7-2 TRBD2 TGTGCCAGCAGCCGGACTAGCGGGGGGGTGGGTGAGCAGTTCTTC CASSRTSGGVGEQFF
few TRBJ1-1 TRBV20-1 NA TGCAGTGCTAGAGAGGGGAACAGGGAGGCGACTGAAGCTTTCTTT CSAREGNREATEAFF
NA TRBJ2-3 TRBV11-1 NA TGTGCCAGCAGCTTAGAGATGCGGGGTCCAGATACGCAGTATTTT CASSLEMRGPDTQYF
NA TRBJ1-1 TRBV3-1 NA TGTGCCAGCAGCCAGGGACCGTCGAACACTGAAGCTTTCTTT CASSQGPSNTEAFF
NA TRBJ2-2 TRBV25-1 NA TGTGCCAGCCGAGAAGGAAATGCTATAACCGGGGAGCTGTTTTTT CASREGNAITGELFF
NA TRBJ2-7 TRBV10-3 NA TGTGCCATCAGCCCCACATCCTACGAGCAGTACTTC CAISPTSYEQYF
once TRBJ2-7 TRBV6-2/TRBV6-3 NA TGTGCCAGCAGTTACAACCCAATGAGCTCCTACGAGCAGTACTTC CASSYNPMSSYEQYF
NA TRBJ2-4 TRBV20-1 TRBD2 TGCAGTGCTGGGGGGGAGGGGGCCAAAAACATTCAGTACTTC CSAGGEGAKNIQYF
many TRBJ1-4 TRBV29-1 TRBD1 TGCAGCGTTGAACGGAGGGGGCTCGATGAAAAACTGTTTTTT CSVERRGLDEKLFF
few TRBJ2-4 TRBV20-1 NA TGCAGTGCTAGAGATGGAAGGGGAAACATTCAGTACTTC CSARDGRGNIQYF
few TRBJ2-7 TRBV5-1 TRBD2 TGCGCCAGCAGCTTGTACGGCGGGATGCTAGCGGGACTCATAGACGAGCAGTACTTC CASSLYGGMLAGLIDEQYF
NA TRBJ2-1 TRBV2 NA TGTGCCACGAGTAGGGCCGGCCAAAATGAGCAGTTCTTC CATSRAGQNEQFF
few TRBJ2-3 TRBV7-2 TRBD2 TGTGCCAGCAGCTTCAGGACTAGCGGGGGGGCCCGGGATACGCAGTATTTT CASSFRTSGGARDTQYF
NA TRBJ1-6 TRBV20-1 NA TGCAGTGCTAAACAGGGCTCACCCCTCCACTTT CSAKQGSPLHF
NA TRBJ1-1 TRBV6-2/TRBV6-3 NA TGTGCCAGCAGTTACTTGAGGGCGGGCGCTGAAGCTTTCTTT CASSYLRAGAEAFF
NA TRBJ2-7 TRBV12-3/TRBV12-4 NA TGTGCCAGCAGTTTTTCAGGGGACTACTCCTACGAGCAGTACTTC CASSFSGDYSYEQYF
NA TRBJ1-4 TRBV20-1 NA TGCAGTGCTAGAGATATAGGGGATGAAAAACTGTTTTTT CSARDIGDEKLFF
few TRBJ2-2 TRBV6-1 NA TGTGCCAGCCAGCCGAGAGGGGGGGACGGGGAGCTGTTTTTT CASQPRGGDGELFF
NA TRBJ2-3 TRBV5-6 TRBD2 TGTGCCAGCAGCGCCTACCGGGGGACTAGCGGGACAGATACGCAGTATTTT CASSAYRGTSGTDTQYF
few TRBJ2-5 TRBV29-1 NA TGCAGCGTTCGTCCCCATCGGGAGACCCAGTACTTC CSVRPHRETQYF
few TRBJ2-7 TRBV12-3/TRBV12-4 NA TGTGCCAGCACGGACAAACTTATCTACGAGCAGTACTTC CASTDKLIYEQYF
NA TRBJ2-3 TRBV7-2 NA TGTGCCAGCAGCTTAGCCAGGGGAGATAGGGATACGCAGTATTTT CASSLARGDRDTQYF
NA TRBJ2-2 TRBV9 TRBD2 TGTGCCAGCAGCTCCCGGACTAGCGGGGGGTCCGGGGAGCTGTTTTTT CASSSRTSGGSGELFF
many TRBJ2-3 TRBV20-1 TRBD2 TGCAGTGCTAGATTTAGCGGGAGACCAGATACGCAGTATTTT CSARFSGRPDTQYF
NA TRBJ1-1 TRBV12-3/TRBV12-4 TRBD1 TGTGCCAGCAGTTCCGGACAGGGAAGAATGAACACTGAAGCTTTCTTT CASSSGQGRMNTEAFF
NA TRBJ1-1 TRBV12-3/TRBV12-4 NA TGTGCCAGCAGTTTACCATCCCTGGGAGCCACTGAAGCTTTCTTT CASSLPSLGATEAFF
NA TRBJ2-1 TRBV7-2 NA TGTGCCAGCACCCGAACCCCGGGGTCGGTAGGACATGAGCAGTTCTTC CASTRTPGSVGHEQFF